This TCR beta chain was obtained from a study of Graves' ophthalmopathy and Graves' hyperthyroidism. Study-level information: Peripheral blood was gathered at the point of initial diagnosis, before any treatment started. Study outcomes and limitations: The authors also found most expanded thyroid clonotypes above 0.001 frequency in blood. Discrimination between ophthalmopathy and stable hyperthyroidism by a 13-signature model showed 85% to 90% sensitivity and almost 83% specificity. With a specificity of roughly 72% and a sensitivity of roughly 71%, the model predicted ophthalmopathy progression.

The trim removed 2 bases at V and 4 bases at J, leaving 6 bases unmatched. Germline CDR1 and CDR2: SGHTA and FQGTGA. The CDR3 contains 16 residues. TCR beta CDR3 regions were amplified from RNA transcripts. The library came from an HTBI-primed first-round RT-PCR and a second-round multiplex PCR. MiXCR, applied by TCRdb to the multiplex PCR reads, yields one record per CDR3 protein. The profile shows about 620,000 distinct CDR3 sequences, about 20% of them singletons. This clonotype was picked up many times. The antigen remains unidentified. This TCR derives from a young woman with stable Graves' hyperthyroidism. Some clones in this sample may be carry-over from other donors' samples. The chain links TRBV7-3 to TRBJ2-2; 8 nucleotides agree with TRBD2. Sequences were obtained from peripheral blood. The chain's CDR3 is CASSLWSAGGTGELFF. CDR3 coding DNA: TGTGCCAGCAGCTTATGGTCTGCGGGAGGCACCGGGGAGCTGTTTTTT.